Sequencing of this TCR beta chain was carried out in a study of blood T cell repertoires in COVID-19. Germline CDR1 reads SGHTA; CDR2 reads FQGNSA. V was pared by 2 bases and J by 6 bases, with 9 bases between. There are 13 residues in the CDR3. In the original workflow: Scientists estimated how many nucleated cells there were by amplifying reference gene primers. Sequencing used immunoSEQ multiplex PCR; TCRdb keeps in-frame clones, though not all of them. V, J and clone size are those of that table, while D and trimming were read from the DNA. The data hold roughly 67,000 clones, with over 75% observed a single time.

The receptor was derived from a woman aged 55-69 years with acute or convalescent COVID-19. What was sequenced was peripheral blood. The chain employs TRBV7-2 and TRBJ2-3; no firm D call. The CDR3 protein is CASSLLREDTQYF. In nucleotides, the CDR3 is TGTGCCAGCAGCTTACTCCGAGAGGATACGCAGTATTTT. Full variable domain (missing parts from reference TRBV7-2 and TRBJ2-3): GAGVSQSPSNKVTEKGKDVELRCDPISGHTALYWYRQSLGQGLEFLIYFQGNSAPDKSGLPSDRFSAERTGGSVSTLTIQRTQQEDSAVYLCASSLLREDTQYFGPGTRLTVL.